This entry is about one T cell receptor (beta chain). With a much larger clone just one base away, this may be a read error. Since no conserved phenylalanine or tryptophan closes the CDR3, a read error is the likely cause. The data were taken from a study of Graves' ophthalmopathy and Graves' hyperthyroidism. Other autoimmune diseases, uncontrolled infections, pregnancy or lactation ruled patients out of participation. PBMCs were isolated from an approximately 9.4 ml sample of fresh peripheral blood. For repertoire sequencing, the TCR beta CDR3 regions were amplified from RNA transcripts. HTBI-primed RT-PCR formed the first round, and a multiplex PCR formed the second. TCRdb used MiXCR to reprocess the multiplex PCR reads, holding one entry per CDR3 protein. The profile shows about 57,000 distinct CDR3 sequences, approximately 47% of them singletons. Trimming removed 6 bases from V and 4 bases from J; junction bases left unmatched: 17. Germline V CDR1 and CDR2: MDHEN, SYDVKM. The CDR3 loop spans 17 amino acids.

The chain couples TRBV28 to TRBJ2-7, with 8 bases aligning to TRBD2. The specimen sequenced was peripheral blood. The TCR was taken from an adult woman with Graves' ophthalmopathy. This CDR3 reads CASSLLSGSLPMYEQYS. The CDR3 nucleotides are TGTGCCAGCAGCCTACTAAGCGGGAGCCTTCCGATGTACGAGCAGTACTCC.